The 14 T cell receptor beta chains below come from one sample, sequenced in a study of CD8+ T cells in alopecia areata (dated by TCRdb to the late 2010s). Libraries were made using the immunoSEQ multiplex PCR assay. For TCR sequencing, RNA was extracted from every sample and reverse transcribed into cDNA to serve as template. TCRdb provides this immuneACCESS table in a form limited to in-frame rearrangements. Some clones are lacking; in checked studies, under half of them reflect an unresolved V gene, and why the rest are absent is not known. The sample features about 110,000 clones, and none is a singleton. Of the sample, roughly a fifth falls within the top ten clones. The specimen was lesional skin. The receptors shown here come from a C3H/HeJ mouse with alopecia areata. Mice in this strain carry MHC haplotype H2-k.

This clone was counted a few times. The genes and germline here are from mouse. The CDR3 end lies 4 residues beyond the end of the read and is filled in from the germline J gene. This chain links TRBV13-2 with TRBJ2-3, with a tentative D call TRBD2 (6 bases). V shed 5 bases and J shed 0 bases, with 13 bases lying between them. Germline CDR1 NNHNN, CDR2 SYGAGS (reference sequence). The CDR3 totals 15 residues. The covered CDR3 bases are TGTGCCAGCGGGCCCCTGGGGACTAGTGCAGAA. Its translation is CASGPLGTSAE. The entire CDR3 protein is CASGPLGTSAETLYF.

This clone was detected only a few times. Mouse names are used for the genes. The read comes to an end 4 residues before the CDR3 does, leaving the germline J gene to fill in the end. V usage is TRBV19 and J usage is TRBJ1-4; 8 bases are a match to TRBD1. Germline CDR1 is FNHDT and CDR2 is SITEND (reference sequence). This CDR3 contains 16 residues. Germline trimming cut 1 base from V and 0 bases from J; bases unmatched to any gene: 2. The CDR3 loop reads CASSIHRGVSNERLFF. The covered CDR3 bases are TGTGCCAGCAGTATACACAGGGGGGTTTCCAACGAA.

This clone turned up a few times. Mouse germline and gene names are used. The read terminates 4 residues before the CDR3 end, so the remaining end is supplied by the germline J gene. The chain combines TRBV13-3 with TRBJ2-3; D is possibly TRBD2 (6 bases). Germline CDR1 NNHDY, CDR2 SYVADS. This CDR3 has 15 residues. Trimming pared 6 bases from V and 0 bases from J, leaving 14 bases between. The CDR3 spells CASKTGTTSAETLYF. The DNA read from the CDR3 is TGTGCCAGCAAAACCGGGACTACTAGTGCAGAA.

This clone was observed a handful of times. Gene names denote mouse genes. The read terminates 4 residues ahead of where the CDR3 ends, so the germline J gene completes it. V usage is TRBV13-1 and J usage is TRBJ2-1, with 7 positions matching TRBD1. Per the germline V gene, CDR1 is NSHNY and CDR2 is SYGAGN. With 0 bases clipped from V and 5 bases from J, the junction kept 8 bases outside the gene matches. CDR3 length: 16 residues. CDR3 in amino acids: CASSDASTGIDAEQFF. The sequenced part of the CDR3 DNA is TGTGCCAGCAGTGATGCATCGACAGGGATAGATGCT.

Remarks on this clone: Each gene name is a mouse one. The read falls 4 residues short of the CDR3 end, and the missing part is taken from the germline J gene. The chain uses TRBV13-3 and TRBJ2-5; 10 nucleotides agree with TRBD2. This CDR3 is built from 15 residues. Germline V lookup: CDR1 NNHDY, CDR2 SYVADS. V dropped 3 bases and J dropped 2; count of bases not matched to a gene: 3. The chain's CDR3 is CASSGTGGLQDTQYF. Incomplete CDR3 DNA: TGTGCCAGCAGTGGGACTGGGGGCCTCCAAGAC.

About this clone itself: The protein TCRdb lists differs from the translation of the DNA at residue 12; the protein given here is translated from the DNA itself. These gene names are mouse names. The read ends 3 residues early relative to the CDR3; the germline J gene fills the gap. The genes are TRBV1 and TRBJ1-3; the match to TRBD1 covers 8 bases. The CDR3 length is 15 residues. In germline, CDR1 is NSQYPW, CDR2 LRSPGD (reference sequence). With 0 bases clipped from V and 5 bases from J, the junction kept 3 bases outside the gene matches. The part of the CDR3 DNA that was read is TGCACCTGCAGTGCAGATACAGGGGGGAGAAATACG. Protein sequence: CTCSADTGGRNT. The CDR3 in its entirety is CTCSADTGGRNTLYF.

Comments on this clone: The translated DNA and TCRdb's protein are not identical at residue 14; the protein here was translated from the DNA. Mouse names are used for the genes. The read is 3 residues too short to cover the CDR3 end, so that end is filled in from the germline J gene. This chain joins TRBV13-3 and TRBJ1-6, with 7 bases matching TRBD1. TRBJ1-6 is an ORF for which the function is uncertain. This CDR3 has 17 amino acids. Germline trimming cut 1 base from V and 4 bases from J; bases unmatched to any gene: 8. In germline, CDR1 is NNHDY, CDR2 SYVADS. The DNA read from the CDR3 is TGTGCCAGCAGTGATCCCGGGACAGAAACTTATAATTCGCCC. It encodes CASSDPGTETYNSP. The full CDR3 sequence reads CASSDPGTETYNSPLYF.

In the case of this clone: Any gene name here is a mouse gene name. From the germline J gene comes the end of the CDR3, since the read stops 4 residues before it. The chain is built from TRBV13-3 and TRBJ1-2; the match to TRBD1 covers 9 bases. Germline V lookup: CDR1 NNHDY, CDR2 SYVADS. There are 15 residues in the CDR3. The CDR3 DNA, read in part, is TGTGCCAGCAGTGATGCGGGACAGGGTTGGTCC. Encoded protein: CASSDAGQGWS. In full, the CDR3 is CASSDAGQGWSDYTF.

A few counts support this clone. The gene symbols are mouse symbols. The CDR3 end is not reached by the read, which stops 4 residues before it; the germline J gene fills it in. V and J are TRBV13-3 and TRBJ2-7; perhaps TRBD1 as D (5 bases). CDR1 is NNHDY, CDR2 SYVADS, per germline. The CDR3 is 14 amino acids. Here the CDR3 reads CASSEWTRVHEQYF. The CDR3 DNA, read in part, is TGTGCCAGCAGTGAATGGACAAGGGTGCAT.

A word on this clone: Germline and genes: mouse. CDR3 amino acids: CASSAPGQGTNERLFF. The CDR3 DNA, read in part, is TGTGCCAGCAGTGCCCCGGGACAGGGAACCAACGAA. V gene TRBV13-3 combines with J gene TRBJ1-4, with 9 bases matching TRBD1. The CDR3 end falls 4 residues outside the read, so it is completed with the germline J gene. The ends lost 3 bases at V and 3 bases at J; junction bases unmatched: 6. The CDR3 totals 16 residues. Germline values: CDR1 NNHDY, CDR2 SYVADS.

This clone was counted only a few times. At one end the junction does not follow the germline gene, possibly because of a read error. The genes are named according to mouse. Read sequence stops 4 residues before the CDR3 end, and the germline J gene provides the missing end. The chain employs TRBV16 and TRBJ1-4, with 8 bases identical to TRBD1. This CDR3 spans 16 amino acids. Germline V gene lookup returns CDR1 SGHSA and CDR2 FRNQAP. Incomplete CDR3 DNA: TGTGCAGGCAGCTTAGTGGGGACAGGCTCCAACGAA. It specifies CAGSLVGTGSNE. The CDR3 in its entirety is CAGSLVGTGSNERLFF.

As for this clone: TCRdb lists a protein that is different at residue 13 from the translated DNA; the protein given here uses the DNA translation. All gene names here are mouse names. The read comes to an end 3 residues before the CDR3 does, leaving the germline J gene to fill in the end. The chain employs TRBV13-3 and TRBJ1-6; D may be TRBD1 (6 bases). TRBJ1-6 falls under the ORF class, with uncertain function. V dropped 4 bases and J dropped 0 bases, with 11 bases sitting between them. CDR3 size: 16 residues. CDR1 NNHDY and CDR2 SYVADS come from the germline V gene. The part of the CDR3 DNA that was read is TGTGCCAGCAGTCGGGACAAAACTTCCTATAATTCGCCC. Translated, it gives CASSRDKTSYNSP. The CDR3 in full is CASSRDKTSYNSPLYF.

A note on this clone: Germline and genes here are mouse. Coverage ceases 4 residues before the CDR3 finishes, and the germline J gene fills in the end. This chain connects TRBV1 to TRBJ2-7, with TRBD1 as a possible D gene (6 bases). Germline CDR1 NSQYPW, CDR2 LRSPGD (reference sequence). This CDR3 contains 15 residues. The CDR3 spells CTCSADMAGAYEQYF. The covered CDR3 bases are TGCACCTGCAGTGCAGATATGGCAGGGGCGTAT.

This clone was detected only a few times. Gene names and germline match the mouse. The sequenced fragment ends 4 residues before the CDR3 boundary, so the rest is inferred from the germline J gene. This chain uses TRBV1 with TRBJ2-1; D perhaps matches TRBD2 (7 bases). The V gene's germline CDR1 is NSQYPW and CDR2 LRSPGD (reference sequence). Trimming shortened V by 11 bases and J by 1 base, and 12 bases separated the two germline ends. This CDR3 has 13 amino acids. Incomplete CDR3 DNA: TGCACCGCGAGGGGGGGGAACTATGCT. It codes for CTARGGNYA. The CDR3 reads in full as CTARGGNYAEQFF.